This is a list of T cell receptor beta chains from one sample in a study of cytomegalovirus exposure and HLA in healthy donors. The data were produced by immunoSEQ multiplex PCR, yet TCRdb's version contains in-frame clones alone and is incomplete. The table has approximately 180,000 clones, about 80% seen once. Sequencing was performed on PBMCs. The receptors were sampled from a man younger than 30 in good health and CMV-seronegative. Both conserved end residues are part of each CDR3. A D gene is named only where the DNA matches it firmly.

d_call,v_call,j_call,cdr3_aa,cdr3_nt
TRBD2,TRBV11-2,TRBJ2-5,CASSHRRGGRETQYF,TGTGCCAGCAGCCACCGCCGGGGGGGGAGGGAGACCCAGTACTTC
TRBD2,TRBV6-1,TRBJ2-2,CASSGGRVERAGELFF,TGTGCCAGCAGTGGAGGGAGGGTTGAAAGGGCCGGGGAGCTGTTTTTT
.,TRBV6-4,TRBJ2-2,CASSEGPTGELFF,TGTGCCAGCAGTGAGGGCCCCACCGGGGAGCTGTTTTTT
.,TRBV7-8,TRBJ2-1,CASSPTLLNEQFF,TGTGCCAGCAGCCCAACACTACTCAATGAGCAGTTCTTC
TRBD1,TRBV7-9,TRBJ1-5,CASSLAEGTGGAGTEPQHF,TGTGCCAGCAGCTTAGCCGAGGGGACAGGGGGCGCAGGAACGGAGCCCCAGCATTTT
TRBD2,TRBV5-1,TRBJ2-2,CASSPGGATGELFF,TGCGCCAGCAGCCCCGGGGGGGCCACCGGGGAGCTGTTTTTT
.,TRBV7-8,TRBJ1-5,CASSLGSGGNQPQHF,TGTGCCAGCAGCTTAGGGTCAGGGGGCAATCAGCCCCAGCATTTT
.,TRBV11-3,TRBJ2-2,CASTPWAGDTGELFF,TGTGCCAGCACCCCCTGGGCAGGGGACACCGGGGAGCTGTTTTTT
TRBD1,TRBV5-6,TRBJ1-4,CASSLFLRQGGEKLFF,TGTGCCAGCAGCTTGTTCTTAAGACAGGGCGGTGAAAAACTGTTTTTT
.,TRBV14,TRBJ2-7,CASSQVTGRGEQYF,TGTGCCAGCAGCCAAGTTACAGGGCGTGGCGAGCAGTACTTC